The 9 T cell receptor beta chains below all came from one sample that was sequenced in a study of blood T cell repertoires in COVID-19. The repertoire was sequenced with immunoSEQ multiplex PCR; TCRdb's copy has only in-frame clones and lacks some. The data hold some 400,000 clones, with more than 65% observed a single time. Sequenced input: peripheral blood. These receptors were taken from a human donor with acute or convalescent COVID-19. The donor label of this sample is uncertain.

This chain links TRBV28 with TRBJ2-2; possible D gene TRBD1, 6 bases. V was cut by 2 bases and J by 5 bases, with 12 bases left in between. CDR1 is MDHEN, CDR2 SYDVKM, per germline. The length of the CDR3 is 15 residues. The CDR3 DNA sequence: TGTGCCAGCAGTTTAGGGGGCAGGGGAACCGGGGAGCTGTTTTTT. This translates into CASSLGGRGTGELFF. Variable domain in full (rest from reference TRBV28 and TRBJ2-2): DVKVTQSSRYLVKRTGEKVFLECVQDMDHENMFWYRQDPGLGLRLIYFSYDVKMKEKGDIPEGYSVSREKKERFSLILESASTNQTSMYLCASSLGGRGTGELFFGEGSRLTVL.

This chain joins TRBV19 and TRBJ1-5; D unresolved. The CDR3 totals 14 residues. Trimming removed 4 bases at V and 2 bases at J, with 9 bases between. Germline V gene data show CDR1 as LNHDA and CDR2 as SQIVND (reference sequence). The CDR3 here is CASSTSRGNQPQHF. In DNA form, the CDR3 reads TGTGCCAGTAGTACCTCCCGGGGCAATCAGCCCCAGCATTTT. Using reference TRBV19 and TRBJ1-5 for the parts outside the CDR3, the full variable domain is DGGITQSPKYLFRKEGQNVTLSCEQNLNHDAMYWYRQDPGQGLRLIYYSQIVNDFQKGDIAEGYSVSREKKESFPLTVTSAQKNPTAFYLCASSTSRGNQPQHFGDGTRLSIL.

V and J are TRBV6-5 and TRBJ1-2; no clear D. CDR1 MNHEY and CDR2 SVGAGI come from the germline V gene. CDR3 length: 12 amino acids. V shed 7 bases and J shed 5 bases, with 11 bases lying between them. The CDR3 DNA sequence: TGTGCCAGCACGTCAGGAAGGTATGGCTACACCTTC. Amino acids: CASTSGRYGYTF.

The rearrangement joins TRBV7-9 to TRBJ2-7; D might be TRBD2 (6 bases). Trimming stripped 4 bases from V and 6 bases from J, with 16 bases between. CDR1 SEHNR and CDR2 FQNEAQ come from the germline V gene (reference sequence). This CDR3 spans 14 amino acids. CDR3 protein: CASSSLTWGGEQYF. DNA for the CDR3: TGTGCCAGCAGCTCCCTCACTTGGGGAGGCGAGCAGTACTTC.

The chain carries TRBV28 and TRBJ1-3; D is uncertain. Trimming stripped 5 bases from V and 0 bases from J, with 14 bases between. The CDR3 totals 16 residues. CDR1 is MDHEN, CDR2 SYDVKM, per germline. In nucleotides, the CDR3 is TGTGCCAGCAGTACACAGACACTCTCCTCTGGAAACACCATATATTTT. Protein product: CASSTQTLSSGNTIYF.

The V and J genes are TRBV30 and TRBJ2-2, with a weak D call TRBD1 (6 bases). V was clipped by 0 bases and J by 4 bases, with 9 bases between them. Per germline, CDR1 GTSNPN and CDR2 SVGIG (reference sequence). The CDR3 spans 14 residues. The CDR3 reads CAWSVKGGTGELFF. CDR3 DNA: TGTGCCTGGAGTGTGAAAGGGGGCACCGGGGAGCTGTTTTTT. The variable domain in full, completed from reference TRBV30 and TRBJ2-2, reads SQTIHQWPATLVQPVGSPLSLECTVEGTSNPNLYWYRQAAGRGLQLLFYSVGIGQISSEVPQNLSASRPQDRQFILSSKKLLLSDSGFYLCAWSVKGGTGELFFGEGSRLTVL.

J is TRBJ2-7 and V is TRBV11-2; 8 bases are a match to TRBD1. The CDR3 runs to 12 residues. Germline V CDR1 and CDR2: SGHAT, FQNNGV. V lost 8 bases, J lost 2 bases, and 2 bases stayed unmatched. CDR3 nucleotides: TGTGCCAGCCGGGGACAGGCCTACGAGCAGTACTTC. Amino acid sequence: CASRGQAYEQYF.

This clone has only a few counts. The rearrangement uses TRBV6-5 and TRBJ2-2, with 7 positions matching TRBD2. Unmatched junction bases numbered 10, after V lost 10 bases and J lost 5 bases. Germline lookup yields CDR1 MNHEY and CDR2 SVGAGI. The CDR3 is 14 amino acids. CDR3 nucleotide sequence: TGTGCCACCACCGGGACTACCCAAACCGGGGAGCTGTTTTTT. Translated, it gives CATTGTTQTGELFF.

J is TRBJ2-2 and V is TRBV6-5; 7 positions agree with TRBD1. The CDR3 length is 13 residues. Germline V gene data show CDR1 as MNHEY and CDR2 as SVGAGI. After removal of 7 bases from V and 4 bases from J, the junction contained 3 bases not matched to a gene. The CDR3 DNA sequence: TGTGCCAGCAAGGGACAGACCACCGGGGAGCTGTTTTTT. It translates to CASKGQTTGELFF.